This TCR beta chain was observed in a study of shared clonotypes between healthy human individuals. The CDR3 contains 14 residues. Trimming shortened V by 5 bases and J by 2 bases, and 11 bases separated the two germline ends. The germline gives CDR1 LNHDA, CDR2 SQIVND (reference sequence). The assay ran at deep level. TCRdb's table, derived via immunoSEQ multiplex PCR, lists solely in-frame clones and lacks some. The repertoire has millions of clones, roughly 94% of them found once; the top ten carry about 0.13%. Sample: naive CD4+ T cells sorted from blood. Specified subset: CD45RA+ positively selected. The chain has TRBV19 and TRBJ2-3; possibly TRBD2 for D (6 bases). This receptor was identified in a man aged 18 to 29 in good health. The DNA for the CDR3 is TGTGCCAGTAGTCCACTAGCTAACACAGATACGCAGTATTTT. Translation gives CASSPLANTDTQYF.